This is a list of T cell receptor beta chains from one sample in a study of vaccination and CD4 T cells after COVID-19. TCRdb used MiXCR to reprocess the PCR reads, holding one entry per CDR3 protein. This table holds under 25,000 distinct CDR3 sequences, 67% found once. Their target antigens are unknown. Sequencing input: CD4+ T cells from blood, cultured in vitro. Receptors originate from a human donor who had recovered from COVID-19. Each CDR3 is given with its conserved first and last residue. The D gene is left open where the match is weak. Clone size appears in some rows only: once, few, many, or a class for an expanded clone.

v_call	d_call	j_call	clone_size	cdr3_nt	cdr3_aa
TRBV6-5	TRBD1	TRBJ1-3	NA	TGTGCCAGCAGTTACAGACAGGGAGCTGGAAACACCATATATTTT	CASSYRQGAGNTIYF
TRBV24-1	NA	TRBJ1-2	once	TGTGCCACCAGTGATCCCTCTCGGGATGGCTACACCTTC	CATSDPSRDGYTF
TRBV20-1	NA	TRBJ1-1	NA	TGCAGTGCCCGGATACAATATGAGATAGCTTTCTTT	CSARIQYEIAFF
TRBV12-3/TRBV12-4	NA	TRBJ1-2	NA	TGTGCCAGCAGTTCCAGGGTAGTGGGCTACACCTTC	CASSSRVVGYTF
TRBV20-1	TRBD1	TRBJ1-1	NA	TGCAGTGCTAGACGACCCGGGACAGGGATTGAAGCTTTCTTT	CSARRPGTGIEAFF
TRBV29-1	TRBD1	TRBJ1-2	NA	TGCAGCGTTGAGGCCGGGACAGGGCTTAACTATGGCTACACCTTC	CSVEAGTGLNYGYTF
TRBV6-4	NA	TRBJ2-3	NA	TGTGCCAGCAGTGACTCGACTACAGATACGCAGTATTTT	CASSDSTTDTQYF
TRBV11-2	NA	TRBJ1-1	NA	TGTGCCAGCAGCTTTGGGGCGGGTATGAACACTGAAGCTTTCTTT	CASSFGAGMNTEAFF
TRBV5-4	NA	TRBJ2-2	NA	TGTGCCAGCAGCTTGGCACAGTCCACCGGGGAGCTGTTTTTT	CASSLAQSTGELFF
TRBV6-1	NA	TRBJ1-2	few	TGTGCCAGCAGTGACAGGGCGATCTATGGCTACACCTTC	CASSDRAIYGYTF
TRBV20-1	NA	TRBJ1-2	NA	TGCAGTGCTAGAGATGTCGTTAGTAACTATGGCTACACCTTC	CSARDVVSNYGYTF
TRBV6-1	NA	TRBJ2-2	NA	TGTGCCAGCAGTCCTCCCAGGGGCCCTCGTAACGGGGAGCTGTTTTTT	CASSPPRGPRNGELFF
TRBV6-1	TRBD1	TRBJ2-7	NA	TGTGCCAGCAGTGGCTCCGGGACAGGGAACTACGAGCAGTACTTC	CASSGSGTGNYEQYF
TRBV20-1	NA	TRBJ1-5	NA	TGCAGTGCTAGACCCGAGGCAGGGATTGGTAGCAATCAGCCCCAGCATTTT	CSARPEAGIGSNQPQHF
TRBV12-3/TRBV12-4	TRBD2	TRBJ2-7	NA	TGTGCCAGCAGTTCCAGCGGGATTTCCTACGAGCAGTACTTC	CASSSSGISYEQYF
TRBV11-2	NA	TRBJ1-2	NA	TGTGCCAGCAGCTTGTCCCCTAGGGGCTACACCTTC	CASSLSPRGYTF
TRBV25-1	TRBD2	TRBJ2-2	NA	TGTGCCAGCAGTGGACTAGCGGGAGCCAGCGGGGAGCTGTTTTTT	CASSGLAGASGELFF
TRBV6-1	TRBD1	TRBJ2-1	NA	TGTGCCAGCAGTAGCCGGACAGGGCATGAGCAGTTCTTC	CASSSRTGHEQFF
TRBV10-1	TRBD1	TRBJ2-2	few	TGCGCCAGCAGTGACAGGGGGCACACCGGGGAGCTGTTTTTT	CASSDRGHTGELFF
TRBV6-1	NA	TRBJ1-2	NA	TGTGCCAGCATGGCCTTAGTGAATGGGAGGGGCCGTTACTATGGCTACACCTTC	CASMALVNGRGRYYGYTF
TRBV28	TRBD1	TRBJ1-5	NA	TGTGCCAGCAGTCTCGGGACAGGGGGCAATCAGCCCCAGCATTTT	CASSLGTGGNQPQHF
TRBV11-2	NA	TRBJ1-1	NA	TGTGCCAGCAGCTTAGGGGCCCTCGAGAACACTGAAGCTTTCTTT	CASSLGALENTEAFF
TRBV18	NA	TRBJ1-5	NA	TGTGCCAGCTCACCTGTCGGGGAGGGCAATCAGCCCCAGCATTTT	CASSPVGEGNQPQHF
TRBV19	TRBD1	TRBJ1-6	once	TGTGCCAGTAGAGAGGGGACAGGGGGCTACTCATCACCCCTCCACTTT	CASREGTGGYSSPLHF
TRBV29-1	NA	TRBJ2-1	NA	TGCAGCGCACCAGACTACTTATCCTACAATGAGCAGTTCTTC	CSAPDYLSYNEQFF
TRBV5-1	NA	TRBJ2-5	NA	TGCGCCAGCAGCGGGGGGACTTCCCAAGAGACCCAGTACTTC	CASSGGTSQETQYF
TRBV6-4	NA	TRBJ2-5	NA	TGTGCCAGCAGTGGGCTAGAGACCCAGTACTTC	CASSGLETQYF
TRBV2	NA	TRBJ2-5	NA	TGTGCCAGCAGTGAAGGAGGGAGGACTGAGACCCAGTACTTC	CASSEGGRTETQYF
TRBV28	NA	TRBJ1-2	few	TGTGCCAGCAGTTCCGGGCAGCAGGGCTACACCTTC	CASSSGQQGYTF
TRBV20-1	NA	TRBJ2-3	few	TGCAGTGCTAGAGGTGAGGGGCGTGGGGATACGCAGTATTTT	CSARGEGRGDTQYF
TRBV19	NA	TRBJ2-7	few	TGTGCCAGTAGTTCCAGGGGGAGGTACGAGCAGTACTTC	CASSSRGRYEQYF
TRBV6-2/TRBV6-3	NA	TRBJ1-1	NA	TGTGCCAGCAGTTGGGCGAGGGGGAACACTGAAGCTTTCTTT	CASSWARGNTEAFF
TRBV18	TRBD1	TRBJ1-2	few	TGTGCCAGCTCACCTCTGGGACAGGGAGAAGGCTACACCTTC	CASSPLGQGEGYTF
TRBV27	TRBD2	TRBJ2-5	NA	TGTGCCAGCAGTCCGAGGACTAGCAGGGAGTTGTCCCAGTACTTC	CASSPRTSRELSQYF
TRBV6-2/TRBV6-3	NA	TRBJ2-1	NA	TGTGCCAGCCTAAGTATCTATGAGCAGTTCTTC	CASLSIYEQFF